What follows describes a single T cell receptor beta chain. Its antigen target is currently unknown. It has no much larger one-base neighbor in the sample; base qualities were not kept. The junction carries 8 bases between V and J, which are trimmed by 4 bases and 0 bases respectively. The CDR3 numbers 14 residues from cysteine through phenylalanine. Left in the record is the CDR3 DNA by itself, 42 bases read in frame from the first base. The germline V gene encodes CDR1 SGHKS and CDR2 YYEKEE (reference sequence). The data were taken from a study of Tregs in tolerant kidney transplant recipients (dated by TCRdb to the late 2010s). About the investigation overall: Before combined kidney and bone marrow transplantation, this study identified donor-specific regulatory T cells using TCRbeta sequencing and then followed those same cells after transplant. TCRbeta repertoire sequencing was used in a few healthy controls to compare several ways of expanding Tregs specific for an allogeneic donor. What the authors observed across the whole study: Expanding Tregs with activated donor B cells appeared to identify the most biologically relevant and donor-specific TCRbeta repertoire. The study was limited by small patient numbers, and the findings need validation in larger populations and under other immunosuppression protocols. Biological reproducibility was not examined directly, but technical replication error appeared to be minimal.

Genomic DNA was extracted from sorted cells with the QIAGEN DNeasy Blood and Tissue Kit for TCRbeta CDR3 sequencing. High-throughput TCRbeta CDR3 sequencing, which included PCR amplification with bias correction and internal controls, was done commercially through immunoSEQ. On the authors' methods: A unique productive TCRbeta sequence was defined by the CDR3 nucleotide sequence when primers matched, and otherwise by the CDR3 amino acid sequence together with the Vbeta and Jbeta genes. To correct for sorting error, sequences found in more than one sorted population at a frequency ratio of 2:1 or less were discarded, and the remaining shared sequences were assigned to the population with the higher frequency. Donor-reactive sequences were defined as at least 5-fold expanded in CFSE-low cells versus unstimulated cells, with frequency of at least 0.01% in CFSE-low cells. Jensen-Shannon divergence calculated on the top 100 TCRbeta sequences ranked by frequency was used to measure repertoire divergence. For any sample with multiple sequencing runs, sorting error was corrected in each run separately before the runs were pooled. TCRdb took over this immuneACCESS table, retaining in-frame rearrangements with V and J assigned. Such tables are incomplete; in checked studies, under half of the missing clones stem from an unresolved V gene, and the remainder is unexplained. The DNA gave D and trimming, while V, J and clone size come from that table. Within this sample are approximately 90,000 clones, with around 94% of them counted one time only. The ten largest clones represent roughly 5% of the sample.

Thawed PBMCs were FACS-sorted into unstimulated Tregs (CD4+CD25+CD127-), CD4+ non-Tregs (CD4+CD25-), CD4 cells and CD8 cells. Healthy control blood came either as purchased buffy coats or from healthy volunteers. Healthy control blood was processed to PBMCs with a Ficoll density gradient and then cryopreserved, whereas patient PBMCs were collected both before and after transplant. The chain is encoded by TRBV5-5 joined to TRBJ1-5, with TRBD1 perhaps the D gene, on 5 matching bases. Sequenced material: CD8+ T cells from blood. The sequence was collected from a human donor in good health. In nucleotide form, the sequence is TGTGCCAGCAGCCACAGGTCTAGCAATCAGCCCCAGCATTTT. Its coded protein is CASSHRSSNQPQHF.